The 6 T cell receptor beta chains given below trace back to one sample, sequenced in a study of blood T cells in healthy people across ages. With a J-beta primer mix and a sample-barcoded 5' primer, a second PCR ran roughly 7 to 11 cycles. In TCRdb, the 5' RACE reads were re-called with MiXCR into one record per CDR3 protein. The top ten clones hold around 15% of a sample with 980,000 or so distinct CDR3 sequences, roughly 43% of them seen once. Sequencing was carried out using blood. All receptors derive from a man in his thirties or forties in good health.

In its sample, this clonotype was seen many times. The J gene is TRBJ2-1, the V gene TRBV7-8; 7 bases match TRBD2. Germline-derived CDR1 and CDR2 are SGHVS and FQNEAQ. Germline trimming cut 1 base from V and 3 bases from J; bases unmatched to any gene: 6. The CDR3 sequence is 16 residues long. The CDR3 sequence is CASSLETGGFYNEQFF. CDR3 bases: TGTGCCAGCAGCTTAGAGACCGGGGGGTTCTACAATGAGCAGTTCTTC.

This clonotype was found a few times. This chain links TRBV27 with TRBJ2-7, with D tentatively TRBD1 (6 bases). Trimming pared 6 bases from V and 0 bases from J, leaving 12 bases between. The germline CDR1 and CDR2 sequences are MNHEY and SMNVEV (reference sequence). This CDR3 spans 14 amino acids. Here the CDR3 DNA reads TGTGCCAGCAGCTACGGGACAAACTCCTACGAGCAGTACTTC. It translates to CASSYGTNSYEQYF.

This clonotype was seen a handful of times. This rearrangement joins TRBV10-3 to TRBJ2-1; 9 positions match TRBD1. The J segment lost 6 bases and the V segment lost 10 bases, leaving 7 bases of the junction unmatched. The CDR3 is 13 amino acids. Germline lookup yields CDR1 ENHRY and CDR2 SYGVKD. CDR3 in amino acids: CASRDRAFNEQFF. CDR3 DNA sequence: TGTGCCAGCCGGGACAGGGCCTTCAATGAGCAGTTCTTC.

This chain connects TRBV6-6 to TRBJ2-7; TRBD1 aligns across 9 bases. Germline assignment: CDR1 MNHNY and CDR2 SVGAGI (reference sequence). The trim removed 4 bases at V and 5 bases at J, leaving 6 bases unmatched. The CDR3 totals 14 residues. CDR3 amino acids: CASSWTGQGDEQYF. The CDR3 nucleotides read TGTGCCAGCAGTTGGACGGGACAGGGTGACGAGCAGTACTTC.

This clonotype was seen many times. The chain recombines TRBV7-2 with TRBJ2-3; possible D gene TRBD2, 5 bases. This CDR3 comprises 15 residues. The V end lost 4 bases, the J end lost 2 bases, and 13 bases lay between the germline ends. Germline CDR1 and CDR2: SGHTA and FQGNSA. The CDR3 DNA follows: TGTGCCAGCAGCTCGGGGAGTTTTCCCACAGATACGCAGTATTTT. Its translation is CASSSGSFPTDTQYF.

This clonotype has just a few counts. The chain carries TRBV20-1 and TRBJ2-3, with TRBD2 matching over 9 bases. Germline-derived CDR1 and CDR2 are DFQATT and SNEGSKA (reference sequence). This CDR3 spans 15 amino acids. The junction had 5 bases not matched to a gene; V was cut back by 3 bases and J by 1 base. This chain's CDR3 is CSARVAGGGTDTQYF. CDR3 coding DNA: TGCAGTGCTAGGGTCGCGGGAGGGGGCACAGATACGCAGTATTTT.